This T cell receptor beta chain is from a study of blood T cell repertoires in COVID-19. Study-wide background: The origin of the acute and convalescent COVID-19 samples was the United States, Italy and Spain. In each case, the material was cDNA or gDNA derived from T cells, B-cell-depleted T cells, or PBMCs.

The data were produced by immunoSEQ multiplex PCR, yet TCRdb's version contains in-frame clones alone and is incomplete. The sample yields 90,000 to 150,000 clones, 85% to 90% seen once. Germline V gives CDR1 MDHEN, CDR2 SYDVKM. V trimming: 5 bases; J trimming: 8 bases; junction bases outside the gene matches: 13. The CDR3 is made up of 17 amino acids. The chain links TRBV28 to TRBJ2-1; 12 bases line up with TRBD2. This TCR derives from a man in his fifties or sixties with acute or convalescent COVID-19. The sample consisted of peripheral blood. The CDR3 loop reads CASSPRLAGEVVDEQFF. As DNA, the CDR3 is TGTGCCAGCAGTCCGAGACTAGCGGGAGAGGTTGTGGATGAGCAGTTCTTC. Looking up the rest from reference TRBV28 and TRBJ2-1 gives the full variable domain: DVKVTQSSRYLVKRTGEKVFLECVQDMDHENMFWYRQDPGLGLRLIYFSYDVKMKEKGDIPEGYSVSREKKERFSLILESASTNQTSMYLCASSPRLAGEVVDEQFFGPGTRLTVL.